The clone carrying this TCR beta chain was picked up many times. As yet, its antigen is unknown. The trim removed 4 bases at V and 3 bases at J, leaving 13 bases unmatched. Per the germline V gene, CDR1 is SGHRS and CDR2 is YFSETQ. The CDR3 extends over 17 amino acids. This sample stems from a study of T cells in Graves' hyperthyroidism and ophthalmopathy. TCR beta CDR3 regions were amplified from RNA transcripts. HTBI primers drove first-round RT-PCR of the TCR CDR3. Using its own MiXCR run on the multiplex PCR reads, TCRdb lists one record per CDR3 protein. The sample lists hundreds of thousands of distinct CDR3 sequences, around 20% seen once, with 34% in the top ten. Overall study results and limits: Among thyroid clonotypes expanded above 0.001, most also appeared in blood.

Inclusion characteristics of ophthalmopathy patients comprised a Clinical Activity Score of at least 3, a NOSPECS grade of at least 4, and duration under 3 months. The rearrangement uses TRBV5-1 and TRBJ2-5; 9 bases line up with TRBD1. The sequence derives from a man aged 25-40 years with Graves' ophthalmopathy. The specimen sequenced was blood. In DNA form, the CDR3 reads TGCGCCAGCAGCCACTCCTCCGGGACAGGGACTAAAGAGACCCAGTACTTC. As protein: CASSHSSGTGTKETQYF.